This T cell receptor beta chain was profiled in a study of blood T cell repertoires in COVID-19. Clones were read by immunoSEQ multiplex PCR, and TCRdb kept only the in-frame ones, dropping some. The table lists roughly 170,000 clones, roughly 84% of them singletons. The trim removed 5 bases at V and 8 bases at J, leaving 7 bases unmatched. Germline V lookup: CDR1 SGHRS, CDR2 YFSETQ. The CDR3 length is 14 residues. The TCR comes from a woman aged 50 to 60 with COVID-19, enrolled during active disease. The sample consisted of peripheral blood. This chain connects TRBV5-1 to TRBJ2-1; 10 nucleotides line up with TRBD1. CDR3 in amino acids: CASRPTGGGDEQFF. In nucleotides, the CDR3 is TGCGCCAGCAGACCGACAGGGGGCGGTGATGAGCAGTTCTTC.